This entry lists 4 T cell receptor beta chains sequenced from one sample in a study of blood T cells in healthy people across ages. Sample-barcoded 5' priming and a J-beta primer mix drove a second PCR of roughly 6 to 12 cycles. Each CDR3 protein gets one entry after TCRdb re-called the 5' RACE reads with MiXCR. Found here are about 1.6 million distinct CDR3 sequences, 34% of them singletons; the top ten hold approximately 10%. Source material: blood. The source is a woman aged 25 to 39 in good health.

This clonotype was detected once. The gene calls are TRBV29-1 and TRBJ2-7; D is ambiguous. The J call may not be correct, given that the DNA end is closer to TRBJ2-5. The CDR3 totals 12 residues. Germline assignment: CDR1 SQVTM and CDR2 ANQGSEA. The CDR3: CSVQHGRETQYF. CDR3 DNA sequence: TGCAGCGTTCAGCACGGCCGGGAGACCCAGTACTTC.

The chain joins TRBV7-8 to TRBJ2-7; no reliable D call. The CDR3 contains 15 residues. V was shortened by 6 bases and J by 2 bases, with 17 bases between the two germline ends. Germline V gene sequence: CDR1 SGHVS, CDR2 FQNEAQ. CDR3 bases: TGTGCCAGCAGTCCCTTGGACCTCCGGCCCTACGAGCAGTACTTC. Translation gives CASSPLDLRPYEQYF.

The rearrangement joins TRBV6-1 to TRBJ2-5, with 9 positions matching TRBD2. Per germline, CDR1 MNHNS and CDR2 SASEGT. Trimming cost V 2 bases and J 5 bases; bases outside gene matches: 12. CDR3 length: 17 amino acids. The CDR3 region is CASSERFLAGRSETQYF. In nucleotides, the CDR3 is TGTGCCAGCAGTGAAAGGTTTCTAGCGGGGCGTTCGGAGACCCAGTACTTC.

The chain links TRBV9 to TRBJ2-3; D ambiguous. Germline CDR1 is SGDLS and CDR2 is YYNGEE. The CDR3 is made up of 15 amino acids. Trimming cost V 3 bases and J 5 bases, with 16 bases left between them. CDR3 bases: TGTGCCAGCAGCGATGTGGGAAGCCCGGGAGATACGCAGTATTTT. This sequence encodes CASSDVGSPGDTQYF.